This record concerns one T cell receptor (beta chain) sequence. As yet, its antigen is unknown. This specimen belongs to a study of T-cell memory formation after mild COVID-19. Broader study findings: In pre-infection memory, a portion of responding clones appeared, which suggested that cross-reactive memory joined. Clones that contracted clustered mainly in CM and EM if CD4+ and in EMRA if CD8+.

The V end lost 2 bases, the J end lost 6 bases, and 18 bases lay between the germline ends. Germline V gene data show CDR1 as ENHRY and CDR2 as SYGVKD. CDR3 size: 16 residues. TCRdb recomputed calls from the 5' RACE reads with MiXCR, one row per CDR3 protein. The sample includes hundreds of thousands of distinct CDR3 sequences, roughly 13% of them seen just once. This receptor was taken from a man younger than 35 who had mild COVID-19 (a few samples of this study predate the infection). Cell type and time point are not known. This chain connects TRBV10-3 to TRBJ2-3; tentatively, D is TRBD1 (6 bases). The source material was PBMCs or a T cell subset sorted from them (not recorded which). CDR3 loop: CAISEGAGVNKDTQYF. The CDR3 DNA sequence: TGTGCCATCAGTGAGGGGGCAGGGGTCAACAAGGATACGCAGTATTTT.